This TCR beta chain was identified during a study of esophageal squamous cell carcinoma under preoperative chemotherapy. The wider study: TCR repertoires were profiled from both peripheral blood T cells and tumor-infiltrating lymphocytes.

This clonotype was counted at least ten times. The antigen is undetermined. Time point meaning: after preoperative PTX-NDP chemotherapy. Regarding the study as a whole: After paclitaxel-nedaplatin, abundant clones were more likely to contract than amplify.

CDR3 length: 14 residues. The ends lost 5 bases at V and 3 bases at J; junction bases unmatched: 3. Germline-derived CDR1 and CDR2 are SGHAT and FQDESV (reference sequence). Via MiXCR, TCRdb re-called the PCR reads, giving one row per CDR3 protein. The data show around 34,000 distinct CDR3 sequences, approximately 55% seen once. V usage is TRBV11-1 and J usage is TRBJ2-3; the match to TRBD1 covers 9 bases. This TCR derives from a human donor with esophageal squamous cell carcinoma. The donor label of this sample is uncertain. The material was obtained from a patient given preoperative chemotherapy. The DNA for the CDR3 is TGTGCCAGCAGCCGGGACAGGGCGACAGATACGCAGTATTTT. Its protein product is CASSRDRATDTQYF.